This T cell receptor beta chain was observed in a study of T cells in Graves' hyperthyroidism and ophthalmopathy. Amplified TCR beta CDR3 regions derived from RNA transcripts. An initial round of RT-PCR targeting the TCR CDR3 relied on the HTBI primer set. TCRdb independently ran MiXCR on the multiplex PCR reads; one entry per CDR3 protein. The sample lists 560,000 or so distinct CDR3 sequences, about 20% occurring once. This CDR3 comprises 15 residues. The V end lost 3 bases, the J end lost 4 bases, and 12 bases lay between the germline ends. Germline lookup yields CDR1 LNHNV and CDR2 YYDKDF (reference sequence). Among ophthalmopathy patients, the Clinical Activity Score reached at least 3, the NOSPECS grade reached at least 4, and duration remained under 3 months. From less than 13 ml of fresh peripheral blood, PBMCs were isolated.

This chain joins TRBV15 and TRBJ1-4; D gene ambiguous. Sequencing input: blood. This TCR came from a man aged 40-55 years with Graves' ophthalmopathy. DNA for the CDR3: TGTGCCACCAGCAGCCCAAGGACTAATAATGAAAAACTGTTTTTT. It translates to CATSSPRTNNEKLFF.